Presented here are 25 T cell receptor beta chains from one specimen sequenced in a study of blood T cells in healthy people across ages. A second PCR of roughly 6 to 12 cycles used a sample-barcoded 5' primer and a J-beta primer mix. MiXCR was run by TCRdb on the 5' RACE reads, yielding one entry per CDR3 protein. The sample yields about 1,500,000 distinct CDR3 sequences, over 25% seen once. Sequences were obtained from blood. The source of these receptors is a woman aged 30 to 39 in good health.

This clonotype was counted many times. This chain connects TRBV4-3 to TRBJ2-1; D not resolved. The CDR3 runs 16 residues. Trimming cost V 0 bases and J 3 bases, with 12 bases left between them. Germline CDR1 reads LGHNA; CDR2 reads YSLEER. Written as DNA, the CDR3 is TGCGCCAGCAGCCAAGATTCTCAAGCAGGCTACAATGAGCAGTTCTTC. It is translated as CASSQDSQAGYNEQFF.

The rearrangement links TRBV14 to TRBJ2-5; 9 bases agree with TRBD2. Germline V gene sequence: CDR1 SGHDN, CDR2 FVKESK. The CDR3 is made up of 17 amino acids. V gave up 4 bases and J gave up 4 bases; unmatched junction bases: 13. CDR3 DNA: TGTGCCAGCAGCCCCCGGCGGGAGGGGATCGTTAGAGAGACCCAGTACTTC. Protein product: CASSPRREGIVRETQYF.

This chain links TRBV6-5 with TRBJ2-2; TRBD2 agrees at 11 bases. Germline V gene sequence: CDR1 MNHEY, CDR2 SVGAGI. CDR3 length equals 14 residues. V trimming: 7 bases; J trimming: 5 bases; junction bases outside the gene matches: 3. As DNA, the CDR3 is TGTGCCAGCAAACTAGCGGGAGATACCGGGGAGCTGTTTTTT. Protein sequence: CASKLAGDTGELFF.

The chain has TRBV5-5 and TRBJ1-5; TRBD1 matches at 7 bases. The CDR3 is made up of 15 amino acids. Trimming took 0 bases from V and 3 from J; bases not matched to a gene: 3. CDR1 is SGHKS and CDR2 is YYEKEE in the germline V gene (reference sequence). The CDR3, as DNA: TGTGCCAGCAGCTTGGATGGGACAGTCAATCAGCCCCAGCATTTT. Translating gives CASSLDGTVNQPQHF.

The CDR3 coding sequence is TGCGCCAGCAGCGGGCCGGGACTGCGCCCTGGGGCCAACGTCCTGACTTTC. Protein product: CASSGPGLRPGANVLTF. This sequence joins TRBV5-1 and TRBJ2-6, with a tentative D call TRBD2 (6 bases). Germline V gene lookup returns CDR1 SGHRS and CDR2 YFSETQ. The V gene lost 4 bases and the J gene lost 2 bases, with 16 bases spanning the gap. This CDR3 region has 17 residues.

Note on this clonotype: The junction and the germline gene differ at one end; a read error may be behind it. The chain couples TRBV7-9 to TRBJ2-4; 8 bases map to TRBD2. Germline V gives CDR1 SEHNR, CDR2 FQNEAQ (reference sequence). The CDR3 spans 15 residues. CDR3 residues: CASGFQLAASYERYF. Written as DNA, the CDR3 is TGTGCCAGCGGCTTTCAACTAGCGGCCTCCTACGAGCGGTACTTC.

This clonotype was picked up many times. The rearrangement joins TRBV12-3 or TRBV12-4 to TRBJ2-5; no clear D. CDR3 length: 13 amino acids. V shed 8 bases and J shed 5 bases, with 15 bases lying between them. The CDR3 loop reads CASGSTGSETQYF. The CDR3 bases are TGTGCCAGCGGTTCTACCGGGTCGGAGACCCAGTACTTC.

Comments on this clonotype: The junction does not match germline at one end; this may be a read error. CDR3 DNA sequence: TGTGCCAGCAGCCCAAAGGGACAGGGTAATCTGCCCCAGCATTTT. This gives the protein CASSPKGQGNLPQHF. V and J are TRBV7-9 and TRBJ1-5; TRBD1 agrees at 9 bases. Germline lookup yields CDR1 SEHNR and CDR2 FQNEAQ (reference sequence). CDR3 size: 15 residues.

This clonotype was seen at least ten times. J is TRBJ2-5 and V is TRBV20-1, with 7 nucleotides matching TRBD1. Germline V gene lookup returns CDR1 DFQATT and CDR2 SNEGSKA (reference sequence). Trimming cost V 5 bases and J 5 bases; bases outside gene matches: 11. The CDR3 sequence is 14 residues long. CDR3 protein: CSAVSITGEETQYF. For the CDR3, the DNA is TGCAGTGCTGTCTCCATTACAGGGGAGGAGACCCAGTACTTC.

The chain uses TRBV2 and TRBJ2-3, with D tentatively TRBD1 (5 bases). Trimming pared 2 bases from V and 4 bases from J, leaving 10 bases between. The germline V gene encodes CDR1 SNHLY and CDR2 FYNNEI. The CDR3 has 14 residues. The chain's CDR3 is CASSEPRASDTQYF. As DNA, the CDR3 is TGTGCCAGCAGTGAACCCAGGGCGTCAGATACGCAGTATTTT.

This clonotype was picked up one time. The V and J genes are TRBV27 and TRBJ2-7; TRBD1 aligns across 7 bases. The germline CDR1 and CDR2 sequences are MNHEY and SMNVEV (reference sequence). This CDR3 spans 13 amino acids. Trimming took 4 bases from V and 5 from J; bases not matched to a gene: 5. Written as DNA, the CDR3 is TGTGCCAGCAGTTCACAGGGGTTCCACGAGCAGTACTTC. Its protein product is CASSSQGFHEQYF.

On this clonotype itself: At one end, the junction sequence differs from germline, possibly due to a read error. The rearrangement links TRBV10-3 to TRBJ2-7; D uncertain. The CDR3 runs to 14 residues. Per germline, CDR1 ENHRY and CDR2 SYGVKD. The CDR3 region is CAIRESETTDEQYF. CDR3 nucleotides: TGTGCCATCAGGGAGTCTGAGACCACTGACGAGCAGTACTTC.

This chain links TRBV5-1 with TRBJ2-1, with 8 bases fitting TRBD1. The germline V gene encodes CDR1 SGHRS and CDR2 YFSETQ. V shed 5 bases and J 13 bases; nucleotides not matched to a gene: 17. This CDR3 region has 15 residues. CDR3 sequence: CASSQDDRGRETQFF. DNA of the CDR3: TGCGCCAGCAGTCAAGACGACAGGGGCAGAGAGACCCAGTTCTTC.

CDR3 protein: CASSVGSSSLLGEQYF. The CDR3 nucleotides are TGTGCCAGCAGCGTAGGATCGTCTAGCCTCTTAGGGGAGCAGTACTTC. The rearrangement joins TRBV9 to TRBJ2-4; D possibly uses TRBD1 or TRBD2 (5 bases each). This CDR3 spans 16 amino acids. The germline CDR1 and CDR2 sequences are SGDLS and YYNGEE. Trimming left V 0 bases short and J 13 bases short, with 23 bases between.

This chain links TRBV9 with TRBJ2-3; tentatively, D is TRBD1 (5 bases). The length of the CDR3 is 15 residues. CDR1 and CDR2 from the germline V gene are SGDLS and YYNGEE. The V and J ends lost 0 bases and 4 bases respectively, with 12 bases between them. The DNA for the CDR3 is TGTGCCAGCAGCGTAGCTGGGGTAGGGGCAGATACGCAGTATTTT. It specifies CASSVAGVGADTQYF.

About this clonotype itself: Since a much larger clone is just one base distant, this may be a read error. The CDR3 protein is CASGALGDYEQYF. The DNA of the CDR3 is TGCGCCAGCGGCGCGCTCGGTGACTACGAGCAGTACTTC. The rearrangement links TRBV5-1 to TRBJ2-7; D unresolved. Trimming took off 7 bases at V and 3 bases at J, with 14 bases between the two ends. Germline CDR1 and CDR2: SGHRS and YFSETQ. This CDR3 contains 13 residues.

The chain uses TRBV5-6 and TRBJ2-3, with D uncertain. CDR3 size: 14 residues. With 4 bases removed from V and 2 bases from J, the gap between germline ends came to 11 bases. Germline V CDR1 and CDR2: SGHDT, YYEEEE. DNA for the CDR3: TGTGCCAGCAGCACTCGGGTCCTCACAGATACGCAGTATTTT. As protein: CASSTRVLTDTQYF.

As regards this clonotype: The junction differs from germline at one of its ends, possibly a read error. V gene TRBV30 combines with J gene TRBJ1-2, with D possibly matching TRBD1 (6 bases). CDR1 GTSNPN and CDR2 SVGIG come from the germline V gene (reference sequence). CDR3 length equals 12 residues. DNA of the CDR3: TGTGCCTGGATCTTCACAGGGAATGGCCACACCTTC. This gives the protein CAWIFTGNGHTF.

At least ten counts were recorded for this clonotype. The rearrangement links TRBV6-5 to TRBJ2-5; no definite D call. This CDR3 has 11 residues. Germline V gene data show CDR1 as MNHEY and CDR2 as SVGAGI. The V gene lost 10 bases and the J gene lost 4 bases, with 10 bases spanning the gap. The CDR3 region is CATRARETQYF. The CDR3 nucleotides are TGTGCCACCCGAGCCCGAGAGACCCAGTACTTC.

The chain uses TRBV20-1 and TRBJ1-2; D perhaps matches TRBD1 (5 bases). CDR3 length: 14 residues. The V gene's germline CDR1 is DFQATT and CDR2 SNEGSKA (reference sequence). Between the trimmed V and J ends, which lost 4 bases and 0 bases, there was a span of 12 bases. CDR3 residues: CSATGTEANYGYTF. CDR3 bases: TGCAGTGCTACCGGGACTGAAGCTAACTATGGCTACACCTTC.

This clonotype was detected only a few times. CDR3 in DNA: TGTGCCAGTAGATTGCCCCGGTCCTCTGGGGCCAACGTCCTGACTTTC. Protein sequence: CASRLPRSSGANVLTF. The J gene is TRBJ2-6, the V gene TRBV19; D not resolved. V was trimmed by 6 bases and J by 0 bases, leaving 12 bases between them. The CDR3 contains 16 residues. Germline values: CDR1 LNHDA, CDR2 SQIVND (reference sequence).

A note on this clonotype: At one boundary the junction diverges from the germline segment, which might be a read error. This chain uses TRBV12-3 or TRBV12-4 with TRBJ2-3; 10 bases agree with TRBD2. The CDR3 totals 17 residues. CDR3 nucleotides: TGTACCAGCAGTCCCACCGGGACTAGCGCGGCGCAAGATACGCAGTATTTT. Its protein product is CTSSPTGTSAAQDTQYF.

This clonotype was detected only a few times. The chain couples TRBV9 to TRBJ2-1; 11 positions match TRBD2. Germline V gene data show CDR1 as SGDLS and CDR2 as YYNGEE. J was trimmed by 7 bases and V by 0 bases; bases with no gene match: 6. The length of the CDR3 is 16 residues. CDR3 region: CASSVDVGLAANEQFF. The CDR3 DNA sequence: TGTGCCAGCAGCGTAGATGTGGGACTAGCGGCTAATGAGCAGTTCTTC. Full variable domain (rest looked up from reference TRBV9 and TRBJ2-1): DSGVTQTPKHLITATGQRVTLRCSPRSGDLSVYWYQQSLDQGLQFLIQYYNGEERAKGNILERFSAQQFPDLHSELNLSSLELGDSALYFCASSVDVGLAANEQFFGPGTRLTVL.

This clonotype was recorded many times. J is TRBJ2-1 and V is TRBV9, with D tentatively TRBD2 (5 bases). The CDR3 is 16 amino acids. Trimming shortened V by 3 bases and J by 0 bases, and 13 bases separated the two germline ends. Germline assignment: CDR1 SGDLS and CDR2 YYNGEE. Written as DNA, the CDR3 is TGTGCCAGCAGCGCGCGGACTGGAAGCTCCTACAATGAGCAGTTCTTC. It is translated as CASSARTGSSYNEQFF. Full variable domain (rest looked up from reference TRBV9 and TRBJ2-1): DSGVTQTPKHLITATGQRVTLRCSPRSGDLSVYWYQQSLDQGLQFLIQYYNGEERAKGNILERFSAQQFPDLHSELNLSSLELGDSALYFCASSARTGSSYNEQFFGPGTRLTVL.

CDR3 DNA sequence: TGTGCTAGTGGAACTAGCATTGGGGCCTCTGGGGCCAACGTCCTGACTTTC. It encodes CASGTSIGASGANVLTF. This chain uses TRBV12-5 with TRBJ2-6; maybe TRBD2 (6 bases). In germline, CDR1 is LGHNT, CDR2 FRNRAP. The CDR3 has 17 amino acids. Trimming removed 6 bases from V and 0 bases from J, with 15 bases in between. The variable domain in full, completed from reference TRBV12-5 and TRBJ2-6, reads DARVTQTPRHKVTEMGQEVTMRCQPILGHNTVFWYRQTMMQGLELLAYFRNRAPLDDSGMPKDRFSAEMPDATLATLKIQPSEPRDSAVYFCASGTSIGASGANVLTFGAGSRLTVL.